This T cell receptor (beta chain) came from a study of shared clonotypes between healthy human individuals. Each subset's genomic DNA was split evenly across several immunoSEQ plates. Data came from immunoSEQ multiplex PCR; TCRdb stores just in-frame clones and leaves some out. Among 1.5 million to 2.5 million clones listed, about 95% were seen once. The CDR3 consists of 14 residues. The V gene lost 6 bases and the J gene lost 6 bases, with 16 bases spanning the gap. Germline V CDR1 and CDR2: SGHKS, YYEKEE (reference sequence). This clone was found once. Naive CD8 cells comprised CD45RO-negative, CCR7-positively selected cells, excluding terminally differentiated effector memory CD45RA+ cells.

This clonotype was obtained from a man aged 18 to 29 in good health. The chain combines TRBV5-5 with TRBJ1-5, with D perhaps TRBD1 (6 bases). The specimen was naive CD8+ T cells sorted from blood. The CDR3, as DNA: TGTGCCAGCACCGAAACAGGGTTAAGTCAGCCCCAGCATTTT. It codes for CASTETGLSQPQHF.